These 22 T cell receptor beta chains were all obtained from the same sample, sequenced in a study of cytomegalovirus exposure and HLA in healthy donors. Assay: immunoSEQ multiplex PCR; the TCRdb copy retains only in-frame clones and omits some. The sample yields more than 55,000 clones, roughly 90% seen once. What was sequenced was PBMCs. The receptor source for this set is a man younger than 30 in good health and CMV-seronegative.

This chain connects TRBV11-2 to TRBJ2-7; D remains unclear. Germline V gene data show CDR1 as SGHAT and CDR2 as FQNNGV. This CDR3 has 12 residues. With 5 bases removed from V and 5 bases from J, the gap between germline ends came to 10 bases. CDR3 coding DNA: TGTGCCAGCAGCCTTTCAGTCCACGAGCAGTACTTC. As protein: CASSLSVHEQYF. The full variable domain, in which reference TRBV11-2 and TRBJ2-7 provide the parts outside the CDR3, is EAGVAQSPRYKIIEKRQSVAFWCNPISGHATLYWYQQILGQGPKLLIQFQNNGVVDDSQLPKDRFSAERLKGVDSTLKIQPAKLEDSAVYLCASSLSVHEQYFGPGTRLTVT.

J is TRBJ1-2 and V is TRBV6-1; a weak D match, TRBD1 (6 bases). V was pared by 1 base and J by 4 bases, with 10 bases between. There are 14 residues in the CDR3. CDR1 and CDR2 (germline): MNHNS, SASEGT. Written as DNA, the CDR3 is TGTGCCAGCAGTGAAGGGACAGAGTTCTATGGCTACACCTTC. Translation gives CASSEGTEFYGYTF.

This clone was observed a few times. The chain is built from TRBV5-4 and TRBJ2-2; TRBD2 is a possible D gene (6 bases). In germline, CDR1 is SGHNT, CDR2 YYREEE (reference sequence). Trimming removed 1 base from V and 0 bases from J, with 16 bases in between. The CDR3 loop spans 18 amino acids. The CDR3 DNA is TGTGCCAGCAGCTTGAGCGTTGTTAGCGGACCGAACACCGGGGAGCTGTTTTTT. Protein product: CASSLSVVSGPNTGELFF.

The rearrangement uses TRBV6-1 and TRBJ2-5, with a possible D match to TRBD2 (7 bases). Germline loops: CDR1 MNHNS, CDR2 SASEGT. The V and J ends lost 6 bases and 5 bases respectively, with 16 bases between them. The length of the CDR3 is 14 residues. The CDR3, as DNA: TGTGCCAGCAGGGCCGGGGGGCGATCGGAGACCCAGTACTTC. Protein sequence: CASRAGGRSETQYF.

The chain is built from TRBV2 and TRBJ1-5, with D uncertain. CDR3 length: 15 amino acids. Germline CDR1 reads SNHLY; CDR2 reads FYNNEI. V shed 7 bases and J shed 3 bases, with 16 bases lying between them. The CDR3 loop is CASTTERQFNQPQHF. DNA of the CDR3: TGTGCCAGCACCACTGAGCGTCAGTTCAATCAGCCCCAGCATTTT.

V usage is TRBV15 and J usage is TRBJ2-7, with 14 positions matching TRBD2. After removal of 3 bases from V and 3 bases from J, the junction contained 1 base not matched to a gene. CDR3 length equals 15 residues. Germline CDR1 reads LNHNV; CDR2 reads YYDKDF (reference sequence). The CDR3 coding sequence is TGTGCCACCAGCAGCGGGACTAGCGGGAGCTACGAGCAGTACTTC. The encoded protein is CATSSGTSGSYEQYF.

The chain's CDR3 is CSVAETAYEQYF. In nucleotides, the CDR3 is TGCAGCGTTGCGGAAACAGCCTACGAGCAGTACTTC. The V gene is TRBV29-1, the J gene TRBJ2-7; D remains ambiguous. Germline loops: CDR1 SQVTM, CDR2 ANQGSEA. The CDR3 is 12 amino acids. V was cut by 4 bases and J by 2 bases, with 9 bases left in between.

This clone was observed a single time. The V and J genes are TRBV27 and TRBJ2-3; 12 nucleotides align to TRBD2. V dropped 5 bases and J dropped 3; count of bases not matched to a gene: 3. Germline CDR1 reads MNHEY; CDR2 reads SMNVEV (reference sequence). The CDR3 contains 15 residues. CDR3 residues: CASSQTSGRTDTQYF. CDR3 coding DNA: TGTGCCAGCAGTCAAACTAGCGGGAGGACAGATACGCAGTATTTT.

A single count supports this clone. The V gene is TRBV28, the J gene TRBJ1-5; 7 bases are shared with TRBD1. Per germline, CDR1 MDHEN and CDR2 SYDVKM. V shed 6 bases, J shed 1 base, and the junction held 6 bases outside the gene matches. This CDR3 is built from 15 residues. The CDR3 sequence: CASSQTGTSNQPQHF. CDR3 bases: TGTGCCAGCAGCCAGACAGGGACGAGCAATCAGCCCCAGCATTTT.

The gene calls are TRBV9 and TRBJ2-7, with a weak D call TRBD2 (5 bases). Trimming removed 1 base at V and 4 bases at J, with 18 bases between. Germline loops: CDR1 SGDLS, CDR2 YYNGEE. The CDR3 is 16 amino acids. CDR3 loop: CASSVSVGRAVYEQYF. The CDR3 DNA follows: TGTGCCAGCAGCGTAAGTGTAGGGCGGGCCGTGTACGAGCAGTACTTC.

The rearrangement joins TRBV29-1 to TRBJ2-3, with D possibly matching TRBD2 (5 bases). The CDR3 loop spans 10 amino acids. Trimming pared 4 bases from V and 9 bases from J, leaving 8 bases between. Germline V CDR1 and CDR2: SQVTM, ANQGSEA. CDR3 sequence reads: CSVAGSTQYF. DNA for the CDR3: TGCAGCGTTGCGGGAAGCACGCAGTATTTT.

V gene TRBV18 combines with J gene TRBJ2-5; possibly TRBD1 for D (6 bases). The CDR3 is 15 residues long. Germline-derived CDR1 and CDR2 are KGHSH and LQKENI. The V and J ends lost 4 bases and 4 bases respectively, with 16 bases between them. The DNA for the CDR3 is TGTGCCAGCTCACACAGGGAAGGTCGGCTAGAGACCCAGTACTTC. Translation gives CASSHREGRLETQYF.

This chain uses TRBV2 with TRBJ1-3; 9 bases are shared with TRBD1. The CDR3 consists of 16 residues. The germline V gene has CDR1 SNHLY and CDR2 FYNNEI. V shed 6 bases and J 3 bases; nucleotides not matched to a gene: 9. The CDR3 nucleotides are TGTGCCAGCAGCCCTACAGGGGGCGCGGGTGGAAACACCATATATTTT. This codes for CASSPTGGAGGNTIYF.

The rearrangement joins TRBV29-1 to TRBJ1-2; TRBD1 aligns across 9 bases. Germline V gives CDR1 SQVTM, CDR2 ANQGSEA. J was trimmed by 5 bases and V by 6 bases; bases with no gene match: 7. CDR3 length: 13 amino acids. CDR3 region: CSVGTGQRYGYTF. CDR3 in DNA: TGCAGCGTAGGGACAGGGCAAAGATATGGCTACACCTTC.

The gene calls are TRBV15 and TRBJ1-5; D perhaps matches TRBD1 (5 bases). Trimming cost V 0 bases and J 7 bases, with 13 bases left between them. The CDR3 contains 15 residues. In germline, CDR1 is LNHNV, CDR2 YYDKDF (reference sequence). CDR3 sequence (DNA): TGTGCCACCAGCAGAGATCTGGGAAGGGGACAGCCCCAGCATTTT. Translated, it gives CATSRDLGRGQPQHF.

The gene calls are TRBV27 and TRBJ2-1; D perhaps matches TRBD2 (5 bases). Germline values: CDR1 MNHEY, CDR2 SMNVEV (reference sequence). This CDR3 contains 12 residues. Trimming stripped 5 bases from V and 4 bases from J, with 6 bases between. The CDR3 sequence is CASSEGYNEQFF. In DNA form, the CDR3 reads TGTGCCAGCAGTGAGGGTTACAATGAGCAGTTCTTC.

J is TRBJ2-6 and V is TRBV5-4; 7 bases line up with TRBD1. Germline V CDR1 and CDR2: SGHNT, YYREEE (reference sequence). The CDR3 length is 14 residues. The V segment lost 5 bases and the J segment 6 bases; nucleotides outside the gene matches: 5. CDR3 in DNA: TGTGCCAGCAGGAACAGGGGTACGGCCAACGTCCTGACTTTC. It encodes CASRNRGTANVLTF.

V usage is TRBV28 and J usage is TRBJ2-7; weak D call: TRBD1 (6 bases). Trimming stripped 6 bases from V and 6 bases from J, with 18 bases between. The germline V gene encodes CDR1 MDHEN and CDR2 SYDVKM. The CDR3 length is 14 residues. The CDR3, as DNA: TGTGCCAGCAGCCCTCTAACAGGGATTCGCGAGCAGTACTTC. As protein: CASSPLTGIREQYF.

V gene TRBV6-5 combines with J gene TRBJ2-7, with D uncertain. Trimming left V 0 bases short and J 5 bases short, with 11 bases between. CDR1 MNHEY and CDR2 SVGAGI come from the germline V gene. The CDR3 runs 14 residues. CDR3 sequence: CASSYSKTSNEQYF. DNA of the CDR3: TGTGCCAGCAGTTACTCGAAGACTTCGAACGAGCAGTACTTC.

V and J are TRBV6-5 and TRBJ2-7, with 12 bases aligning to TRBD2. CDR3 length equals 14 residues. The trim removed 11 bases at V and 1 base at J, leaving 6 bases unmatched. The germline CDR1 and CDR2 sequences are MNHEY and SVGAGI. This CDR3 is CAGGTSGLSYEQYF. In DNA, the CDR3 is TGTGCCGGGGGGACTAGCGGGCTATCCTACGAGCAGTACTTC.

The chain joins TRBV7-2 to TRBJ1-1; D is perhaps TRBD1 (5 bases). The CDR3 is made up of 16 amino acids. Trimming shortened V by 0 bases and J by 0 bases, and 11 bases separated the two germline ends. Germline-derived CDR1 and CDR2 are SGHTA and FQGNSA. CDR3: CASSLAGSGLNTEAFF. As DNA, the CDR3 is TGTGCCAGCAGCTTAGCGGGGTCAGGGCTGAACACTGAAGCTTTCTTT.

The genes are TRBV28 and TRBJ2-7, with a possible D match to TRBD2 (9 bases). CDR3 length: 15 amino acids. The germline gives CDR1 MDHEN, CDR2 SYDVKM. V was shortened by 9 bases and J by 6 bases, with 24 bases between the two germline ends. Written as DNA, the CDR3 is TGTGCCAGTACAGGGGGAGGACTAGCGAATGGCGAGCAGTACTTC. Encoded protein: CASTGGGLANGEQYF.